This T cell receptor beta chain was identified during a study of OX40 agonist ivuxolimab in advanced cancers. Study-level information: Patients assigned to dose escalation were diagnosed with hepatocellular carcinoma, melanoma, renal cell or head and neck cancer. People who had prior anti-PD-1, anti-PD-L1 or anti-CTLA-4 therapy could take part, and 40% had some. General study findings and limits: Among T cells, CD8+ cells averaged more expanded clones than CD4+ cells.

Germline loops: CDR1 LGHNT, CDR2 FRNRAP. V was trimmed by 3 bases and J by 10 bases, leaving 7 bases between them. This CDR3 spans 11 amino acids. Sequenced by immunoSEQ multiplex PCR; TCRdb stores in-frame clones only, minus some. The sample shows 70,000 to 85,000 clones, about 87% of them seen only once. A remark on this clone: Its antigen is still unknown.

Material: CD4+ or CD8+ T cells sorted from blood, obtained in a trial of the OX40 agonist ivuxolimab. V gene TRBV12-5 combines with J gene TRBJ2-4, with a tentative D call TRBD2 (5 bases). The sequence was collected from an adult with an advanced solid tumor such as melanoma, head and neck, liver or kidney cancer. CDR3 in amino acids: CASGFGEIQYF. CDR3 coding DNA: TGTGCTAGTGGTTTCGGGGAGATTCAGTACTTC. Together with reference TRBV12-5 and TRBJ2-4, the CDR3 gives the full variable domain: DARVTQTPRHKVTEMGQEVTMRCQPILGHNTVFWYRQTMMQGLELLAYFRNRAPLDDSGMPKDRFSAEMPDATLATLKIQPSEPRDSAVYFCASGFGEIQYFGAGTRLSVL.